The 9 T cell receptor beta chains in this list originate from one sample, sequenced in a study of blood T cell repertoires in COVID-19. Some clones are missing from TCRdb's copy, which holds only in-frame ones; the method was immunoSEQ multiplex PCR. The sample has around 400,000 clones; around 87% are singletons. Specimen: peripheral blood. These receptors came from a woman under 40 with COVID-19, enrolled during active disease.

This sequence joins TRBV28 and TRBJ2-5; D gene unclear. The CDR3 loop spans 13 amino acids. Germline CDR1 is MDHEN and CDR2 is SYDVKM. Trimming took 8 bases from V and 2 from J, leaving 12 bases between them. The CDR3 nucleotides are TGTGCCAGCTCCACAGTTGCTCAAGAGACCCAGTACTTC. Translating gives CASSTVAQETQYF.

The rearrangement uses TRBV18 and TRBJ2-7; 7 positions match TRBD1. The CDR3 has 15 residues. With V trimmed by 4 bases and J by 5 bases, 11 bases remained unmatched. CDR1 KGHSH and CDR2 LQKENI come from the germline V gene. The CDR3 bases are TGTGCCAGCTCACAAGGACAGGCCGTAAGTAACGAGCAGTACTTC. This codes for CASSQGQAVSNEQYF.

This clone turned up a few times. This chain connects TRBV28 to TRBJ2-2, with 9 positions matching TRBD2. CDR1 and CDR2 from the germline V gene are MDHEN and SYDVKM. With 7 bases clipped from V and 5 bases from J, the junction kept 8 bases outside the gene matches. This CDR3 region has 15 residues. In DNA, the CDR3 is TGTGCCAGCATCACCTTAGCGGGAGATACCGGGGAGCTGTTTTTT. It specifies CASITLAGDTGELFF.

A single count supports this clone. V usage is TRBV5-1 and J usage is TRBJ2-7; 7 bases are shared with TRBD1. The CDR3 contains 15 residues. CDR1 SGHRS and CDR2 YFSETQ come from the germline V gene. V dropped 2 bases and J dropped 0; count of bases not matched to a gene: 5. The CDR3 is CASSFKGGFSYEQYF. DNA of the CDR3: TGCGCCAGCAGCTTTAAAGGGGGCTTCTCCTACGAGCAGTACTTC.

V usage is TRBV14 and J usage is TRBJ2-7; 13 nucleotides line up with TRBD2. CDR3 length: 15 amino acids. CDR1 SGHDN and CDR2 FVKESK come from the germline V gene. Losses at the gene ends were 4 bases for V and 7 bases for J; bases not matched to a gene: 7. This chain's CDR3 is CASSRGLAGDSEQYF. The CDR3 DNA follows: TGTGCCAGCAGCCGTGGACTAGCGGGAGATTCTGAGCAGTACTTC.

This clone was seen once. The CDR3 protein is CASTLDTNNEQFF. The CDR3 nucleotides read TGTGCCAGCACCTTGGACACCAACAATGAGCAGTTCTTC. The gene calls are TRBV2 and TRBJ2-1; tentatively, D is TRBD1 (5 bases). Germline V lookup: CDR1 SNHLY, CDR2 FYNNEI. V lost 7 bases and J 5 bases, leaving 12 bases between the germline ends. The CDR3 has 13 residues.

J is TRBJ2-5 and V is TRBV2; D gene uncertain. Trimming stripped 5 bases from V and 3 bases from J, with 4 bases between. The CDR3 contains 11 residues. Germline lookup yields CDR1 SNHLY and CDR2 FYNNEI. CDR3: CASSYEETQYF. The CDR3 DNA sequence: TGTGCCAGCAGTTATGAAGAGACCCAGTACTTC.

Notes on this clone: This specimen includes other DNA sequences encoding the same CDR3. This chain's CDR3 is CATSDRGRGDTQYF. CDR3 coding DNA: TGTGCCACCAGTGACAGGGGGCGCGGAGATACGCAGTATTTT. The rearrangement joins TRBV24-1 to TRBJ2-3; 8 nucleotides match TRBD1. V lost 4 bases, J lost 5 bases, and 4 bases stayed unmatched. The CDR3 runs to 14 residues. From germline, CDR1 is KGHDR and CDR2 SFDVKD.

The chain is built from TRBV28 and TRBJ2-3; 9 bases align to TRBD2. CDR3 length: 17 amino acids. After removal of 3 bases from V and 1 base from J, the junction contained 8 bases not matched to a gene. Per germline, CDR1 MDHEN and CDR2 SYDVKM. CDR3: CASSLGLAGDGTDTQYF. CDR3 coding DNA: TGTGCCAGCAGTTTGGGATTAGCGGGGGATGGCACAGATACGCAGTATTTT.